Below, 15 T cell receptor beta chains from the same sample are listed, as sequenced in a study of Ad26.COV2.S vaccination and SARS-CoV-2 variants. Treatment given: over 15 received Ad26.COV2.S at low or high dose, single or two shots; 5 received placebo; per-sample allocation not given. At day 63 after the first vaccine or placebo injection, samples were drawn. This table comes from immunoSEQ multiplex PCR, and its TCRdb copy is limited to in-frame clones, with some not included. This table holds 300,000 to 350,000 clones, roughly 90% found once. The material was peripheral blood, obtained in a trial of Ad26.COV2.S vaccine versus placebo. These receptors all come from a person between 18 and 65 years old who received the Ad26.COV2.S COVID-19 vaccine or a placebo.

For the CDR3, the DNA is TGTGCCAGCAGGGGAGCCAAAAACATTCAGTACTTC. It codes for CASRGAKNIQYF. This chain joins TRBV28 and TRBJ2-4; D gene ambiguous. Trimming pared 6 bases from V and 0 bases from J, leaving 3 bases between. The CDR3 has 12 amino acids. The germline CDR1 and CDR2 sequences are MDHEN and SYDVKM.

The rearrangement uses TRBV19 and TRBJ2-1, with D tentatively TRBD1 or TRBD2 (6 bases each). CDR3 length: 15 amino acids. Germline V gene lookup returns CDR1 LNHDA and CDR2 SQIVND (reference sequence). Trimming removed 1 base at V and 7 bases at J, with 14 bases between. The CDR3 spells CASSIGGGPRNEQFF. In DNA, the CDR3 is TGTGCCAGTAGTATAGGTGGGGGGCCGCGGAATGAGCAGTTCTTC.

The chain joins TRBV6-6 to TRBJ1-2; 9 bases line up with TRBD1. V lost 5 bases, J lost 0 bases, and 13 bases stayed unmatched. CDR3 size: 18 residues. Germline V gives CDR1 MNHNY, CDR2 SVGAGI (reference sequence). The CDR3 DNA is TGTGCCAGCAGTCGGGGTATCCGAGGACAGGGGACTAACTATGGCTACACCTTC. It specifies CASSRGIRGQGTNYGYTF.

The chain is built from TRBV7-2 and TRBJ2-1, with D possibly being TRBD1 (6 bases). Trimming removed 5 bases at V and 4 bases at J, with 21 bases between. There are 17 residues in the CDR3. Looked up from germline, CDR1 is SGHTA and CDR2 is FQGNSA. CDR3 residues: CASSIGLLRDTYNEQFF. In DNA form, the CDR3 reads TGTGCCAGCAGCATCGGCTTATTAAGGGACACATACAATGAGCAGTTCTTC.

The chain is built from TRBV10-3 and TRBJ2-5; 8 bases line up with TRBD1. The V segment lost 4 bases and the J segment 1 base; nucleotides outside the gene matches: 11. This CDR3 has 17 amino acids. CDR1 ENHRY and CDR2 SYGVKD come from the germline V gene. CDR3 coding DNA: TGTGCCATCAGTGTCCTCTCGCAGGGGGCGGGCCAAGAGACCCAGTACTTC. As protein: CAISVLSQGAGQETQYF.

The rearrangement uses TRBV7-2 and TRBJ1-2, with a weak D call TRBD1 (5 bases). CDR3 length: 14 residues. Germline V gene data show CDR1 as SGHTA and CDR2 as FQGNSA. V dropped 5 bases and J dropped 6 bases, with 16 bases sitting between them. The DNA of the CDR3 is TGTGCCAGCAGCGTTACCTCAGGGAACCATGGCTACACCTTC. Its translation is CASSVTSGNHGYTF.

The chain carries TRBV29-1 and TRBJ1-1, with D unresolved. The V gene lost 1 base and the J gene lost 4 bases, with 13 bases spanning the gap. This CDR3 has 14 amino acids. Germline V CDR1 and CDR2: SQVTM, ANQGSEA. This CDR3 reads CSVEGSPGGTEAFF. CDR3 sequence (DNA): TGCAGCGTTGAAGGTAGCCCCGGCGGCACTGAAGCTTTCTTT.

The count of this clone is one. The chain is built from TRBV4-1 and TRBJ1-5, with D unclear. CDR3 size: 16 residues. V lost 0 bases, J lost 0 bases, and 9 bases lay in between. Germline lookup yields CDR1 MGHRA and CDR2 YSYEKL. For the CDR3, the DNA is TGCGCCAGCAGCCAAGATCCGAGTTATAGCAATCAGCCCCAGCATTTT. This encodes CASSQDPSYSNQPQHF.

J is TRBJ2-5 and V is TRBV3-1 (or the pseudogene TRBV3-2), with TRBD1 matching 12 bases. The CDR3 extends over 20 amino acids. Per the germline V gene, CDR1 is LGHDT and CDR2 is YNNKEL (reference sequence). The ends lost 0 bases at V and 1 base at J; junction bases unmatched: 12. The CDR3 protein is CASSQERGSGQGARQETQYF. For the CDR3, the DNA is TGTGCCAGCAGCCAAGAAAGAGGGTCGGGACAGGGGGCCCGCCAAGAGACCCAGTACTTC.

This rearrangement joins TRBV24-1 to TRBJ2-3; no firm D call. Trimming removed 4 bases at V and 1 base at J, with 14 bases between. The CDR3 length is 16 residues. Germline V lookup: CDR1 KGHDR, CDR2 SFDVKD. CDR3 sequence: CATSDARASGTDTQYF. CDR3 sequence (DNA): TGTGCCACCAGTGACGCGCGAGCTTCGGGCACAGATACGCAGTATTTT.

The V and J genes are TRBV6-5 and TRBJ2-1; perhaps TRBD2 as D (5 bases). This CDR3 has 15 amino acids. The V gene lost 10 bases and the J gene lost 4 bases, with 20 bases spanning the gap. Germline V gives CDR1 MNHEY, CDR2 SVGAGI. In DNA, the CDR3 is TGTGCCACAAGTACGGATTCCGGGGTTTACAATGAGCAGTTCTTC. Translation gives CATSTDSGVYNEQFF.

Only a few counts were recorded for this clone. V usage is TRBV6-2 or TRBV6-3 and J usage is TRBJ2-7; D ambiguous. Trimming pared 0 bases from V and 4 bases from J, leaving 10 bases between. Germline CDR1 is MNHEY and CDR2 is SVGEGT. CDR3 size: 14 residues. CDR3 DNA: TGTGCCAGCAGTTACTCCTCTACAAGGTACGAGCAGTACTTC. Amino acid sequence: CASSYSSTRYEQYF.

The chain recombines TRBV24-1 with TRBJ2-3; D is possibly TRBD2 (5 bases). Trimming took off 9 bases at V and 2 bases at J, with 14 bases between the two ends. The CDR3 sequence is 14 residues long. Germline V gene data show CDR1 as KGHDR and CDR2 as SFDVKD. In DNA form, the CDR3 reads TGTGCCACCCAACCCCACGGGGACACAGATACGCAGTATTTT. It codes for CATQPHGDTDTQYF.

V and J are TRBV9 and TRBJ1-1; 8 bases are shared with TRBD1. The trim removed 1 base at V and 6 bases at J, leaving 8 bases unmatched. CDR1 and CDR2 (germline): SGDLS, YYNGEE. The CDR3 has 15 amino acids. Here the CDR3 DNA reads TGTGCCAGCAGCGTAAGCCTGGGACAGGACTCTGAAGCTTTCTTT. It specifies CASSVSLGQDSEAFF.

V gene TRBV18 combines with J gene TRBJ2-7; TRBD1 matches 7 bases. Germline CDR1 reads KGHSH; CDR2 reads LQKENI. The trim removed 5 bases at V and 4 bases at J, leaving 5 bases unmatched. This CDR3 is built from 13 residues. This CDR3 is CASSSWTGYEQYF. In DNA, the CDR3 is TGTGCCAGCTCATCCTGGACAGGTTACGAGCAGTACTTC.